The 22 T cell receptor beta chains below all came from one sample that was sequenced in a study of monozygotic twins with inflammatory bowel disease. No DNA is given; TCRdb re-called the 5' RACE reads and lists each CDR3 protein once. Its table lists approximately 420,000 distinct CDR3 sequences. Sequenced material: blood. Every receptor here comes from a human donor with ulcerative colitis or Crohn's disease, or a healthy co-twin of an affected twin (not recorded which).

The J gene is TRBJ2-5, the V gene TRBV6-1; the TCRdb call, TRBD2, lacks DNA for checking. The CDR3 length is 17 residues. The germline V gene has CDR1 MNHNS and CDR2 SASEGT. CDR3 in amino acids: CASTQGISGMTRETQYF.

The V and J genes are TRBV12-3 or TRBV12-4 and TRBJ2-3. CDR3 length equals 12 residues. Here the CDR3 reads CASSWQTDTQYF.

The chain combines TRBV13 with TRBJ1-4; TCRdb lists TRBD1, though no DNA is available to test this call. The CDR3 runs 16 residues. CDR1 is PRHDT, CDR2 FYEKMQ, per germline (reference sequence). CDR3 in amino acids: CASSLRRTATNEKLFF.

The rearrangement joins TRBV12-3 or TRBV12-4 to TRBJ2-5; lacking DNA, the TRBD1 call made by TCRdb goes unchecked. This CDR3 is 13 amino acids long. The CDR3 here is CASSFGARETQYF.

This chain connects TRBV20-1 to TRBJ1-1; TCRdb proposes TRBD1, but this gene call is untestable without DNA. The CDR3 length is 12 residues. Per germline, CDR1 DFQATT and CDR2 SNEGSKA (reference sequence). CDR3 loop: CSARFRGEEAFF.

The rearrangement uses TRBV10-3 and TRBJ2-1; lacking DNA, the TRBD1 call made by TCRdb goes unchecked. The germline CDR1 and CDR2 sequences are ENHRY and SYGVKD. The CDR3 has 14 residues. The CDR3 sequence: CATLGASSYNEQFF.

V and J are TRBV29-1 and TRBJ2-1; TCRdb returns TRBD2, unconfirmable since there is no DNA. From germline, CDR1 is SQVTM and CDR2 ANQGSEA. The CDR3 loop spans 14 amino acids. The CDR3 spells CSVDQSSGFNEQFF.

The chain uses TRBV11-1 and TRBJ2-5; the TCRdb D gene call, TRBD1, has no DNA to confirm it. The CDR3 runs 19 residues. Germline V gene data show CDR1 as SGHAT and CDR2 as FQDESV (reference sequence). CDR3 loop: CASSLINGQGGFSQETQYF. Variable domain in full (rest from reference TRBV11-1 and TRBJ2-5): EAEVAQSPRYKITEKSQAVAFWCDPISGHATLYWYRQILGQGPELLVQFQDESVVDDSQLPKDRFSAERLKGVDSTLKIQPAELGDSAMYLCASSLINGQGGFSQETQYFGPGTRLLVL.

The chain employs TRBV20-1 and TRBJ1-2. The germline V gene encodes CDR1 DFQATT and CDR2 SNEGSKA (reference sequence). CDR3 length: 11 residues. CDR3 in amino acids: CSARDLGGYTF.

J is TRBJ1-4 and V is TRBV5-1. Looked up from germline, CDR1 is SGHRS and CDR2 is YFSETQ. CDR3 size: 14 residues. This chain's CDR3 is CASSLDNGPEKLFF. The full variable domain, with the rest looked up from reference TRBV5-1 and TRBJ1-4, is KAGVTQTPRYLIKTRGQQVTLSCSPISGHRSVSWYQQTPGQGLQFLFEYFSETQRNKGNFPGRFSGRQFSNSRSEMNVSTLELGDSALYLCASSLDNGPEKLFFGSGTQLSVL.

This chain links TRBV11-2 with TRBJ2-1; TCRdb's assignment of TRBD2 cannot be checked, as there is no DNA. The CDR3 length is 16 residues. Germline CDR1 and CDR2: SGHAT and FQNNGV. The CDR3 loop is CASSLLAGGTYNEQFF. Full variable domain (rest looked up from reference TRBV11-2 and TRBJ2-1): EAGVAQSPRYKIIEKRQSVAFWCNPISGHATLYWYQQILGQGPKLLIQFQNNGVVDDSQLPKDRFSAERLKGVDSTLKIQPAKLEDSAVYLCASSLLAGGTYNEQFFGPGTRLTVL.

The V gene is TRBV20-1, the J gene TRBJ2-1; the TCRdb call, TRBD2, lacks DNA for checking. Per germline, CDR1 DFQATT and CDR2 SNEGSKA (reference sequence). This CDR3 is built from 14 residues. The CDR3 spells CRPTGASGVNEQFF.

This chain's CDR3 is CASRDRGGSTWELFF. This chain links TRBV19 with TRBJ2-2; TCRdb outputs TRBD1, but without DNA this stays unchecked. Germline CDR1 is LNHDA and CDR2 is SQIVND (reference sequence). CDR3 length: 15 residues.

This chain connects TRBV18 to TRBJ2-7; as DNA is missing, the TRBD2 call by TCRdb cannot be tested. Germline V CDR1 and CDR2: KGHSH, LQKENI. This CDR3 region has 14 residues. CDR3 protein: CASSPGMGVDEQYF.

The chain joins TRBV28 to TRBJ2-1; the D call of TRBD1 rests on TCRdb alone, since no DNA is present to check it. The CDR3 covers 15 residues. Germline-derived CDR1 and CDR2 are MDHEN and SYDVKM. The CDR3 sequence: CASAGGGGPYNEQFF. Combining the CDR3 with reference TRBV28 and TRBJ2-1 gives the whole variable domain DVKVTQSSRYLVKRTGEKVFLECVQDMDHENMFWYRQDPGLGLRLIYFSYDVKMKEKGDIPEGYSVSREKKERFSLILESASTNQTSMYLCASAGGGGPYNEQFFGPGTRLTVL.

The chain joins TRBV12-3 or TRBV12-4 to TRBJ2-5; TCRdb returns TRBD1, unconfirmable since there is no DNA. The CDR3 runs 13 residues. CDR3 loop: CASSLGGKETQYF.

The chain combines TRBV5-1 with TRBJ2-5; absent DNA, TCRdb's TRBD1 call cannot be checked. The CDR3 is made up of 15 amino acids. CDR1 is SGHRS, CDR2 YFSETQ, per germline. CDR3 loop: CASSLVASAEGSQYF. The full variable domain, completed using reference TRBV5-1 and TRBJ2-5, is KAGVTQTPRYLIKTRGQQVTLSCSPISGHRSVSWYQQTPGQGLQFLFEYFSETQRNKGNFPGRFSGRQFSNSRSEMNVSTLELGDSALYLCASSLVASAEGSQYFGPGTRLLVL.

This sequence joins TRBV7-9 and TRBJ2-2; checking the TCRdb D call of TRBD2 is not possible without DNA. CDR1 and CDR2 from the germline V gene are SEHNR and FQNEAQ (reference sequence). The CDR3 has 14 amino acids. Here the CDR3 reads CASKRGPDTGELFF.

The genes are TRBV12-3 or TRBV12-4 and TRBJ2-1; TCRdb proposes TRBD2, but this gene call is untestable without DNA. This CDR3 spans 14 amino acids. The chain's CDR3 is CASRNSGRFNEQFF.

The CDR3 sequence: CASSLARSDGYTF. The chain is built from TRBV7-9 and TRBJ1-2. From germline, CDR1 is SEHNR and CDR2 FQNEAQ (reference sequence). The CDR3 totals 13 residues.

This rearrangement joins TRBV20-1 to TRBJ2-1. Germline V gives CDR1 DFQATT, CDR2 SNEGSKA (reference sequence). The CDR3 has 15 amino acids. This CDR3 is CSASRSVSSYNEQFF.

This chain connects TRBV12-3 or TRBV12-4 to TRBJ1-2. The CDR3 consists of 14 residues. CDR3 residues: CASSLGVLEYGYTF.